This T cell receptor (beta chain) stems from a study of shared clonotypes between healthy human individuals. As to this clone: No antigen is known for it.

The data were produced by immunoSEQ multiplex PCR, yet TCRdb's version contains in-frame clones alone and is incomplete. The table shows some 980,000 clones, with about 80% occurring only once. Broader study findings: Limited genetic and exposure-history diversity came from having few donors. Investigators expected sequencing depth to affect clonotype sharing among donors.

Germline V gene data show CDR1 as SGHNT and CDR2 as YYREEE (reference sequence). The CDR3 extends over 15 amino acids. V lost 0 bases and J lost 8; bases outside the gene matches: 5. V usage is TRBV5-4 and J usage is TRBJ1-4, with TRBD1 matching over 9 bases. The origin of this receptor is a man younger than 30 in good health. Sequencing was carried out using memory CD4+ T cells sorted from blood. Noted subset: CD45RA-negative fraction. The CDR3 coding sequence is TGTGCCAGCAGCTTGGAAGGCGACAGGGGGGAAAAACTGTTTTTT. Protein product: CASSLEGDRGEKLFF.